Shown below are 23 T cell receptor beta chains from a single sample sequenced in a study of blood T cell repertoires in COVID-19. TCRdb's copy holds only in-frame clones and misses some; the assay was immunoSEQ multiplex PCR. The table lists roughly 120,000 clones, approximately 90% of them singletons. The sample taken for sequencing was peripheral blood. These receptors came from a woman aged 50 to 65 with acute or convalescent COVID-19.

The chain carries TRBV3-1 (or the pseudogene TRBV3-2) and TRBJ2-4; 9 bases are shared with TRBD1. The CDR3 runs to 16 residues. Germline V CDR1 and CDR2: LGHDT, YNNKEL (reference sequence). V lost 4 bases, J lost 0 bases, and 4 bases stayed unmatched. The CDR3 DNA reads TGTGCCAGCAGCCTCAGGACAGGGGCAGCCAAAAACATTCAGTACTTC. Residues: CASSLRTGAAKNIQYF.

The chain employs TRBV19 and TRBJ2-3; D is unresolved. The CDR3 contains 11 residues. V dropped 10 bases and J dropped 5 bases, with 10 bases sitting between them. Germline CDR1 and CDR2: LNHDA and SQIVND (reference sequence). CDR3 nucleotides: TGTGCCACCCTGAGTGGAGATACGCAGTATTTT. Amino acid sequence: CATLSGDTQYF. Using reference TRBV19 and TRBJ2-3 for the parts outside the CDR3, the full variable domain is DGGITQSPKYLFRKEGQNVTLSCEQNLNHDAMYWYRQDPGQGLRLIYYSQIVNDFQKGDIAEGYSVSREKKESFPLTVTSAQKNPTAFYLCATLSGDTQYFGPGTRLTVL.

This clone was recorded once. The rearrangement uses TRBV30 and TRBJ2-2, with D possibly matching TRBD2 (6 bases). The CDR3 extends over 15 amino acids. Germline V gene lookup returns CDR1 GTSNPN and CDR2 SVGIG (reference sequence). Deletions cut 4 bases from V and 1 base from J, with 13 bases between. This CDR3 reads CAWKEEGMNTGELFF. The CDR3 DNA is TGTGCCTGGAAGGAGGAGGGGATGAACACCGGGGAGCTGTTTTTT. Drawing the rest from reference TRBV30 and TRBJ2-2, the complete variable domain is SQTIHQWPATLVQPVGSPLSLECTVEGTSNPNLYWYRQAAGRGLQLLFYSVGIGQISSEVPQNLSASRPQDRQFILSSKKLLLSDSGFYLCAWKEEGMNTGELFFGEGSRLTVL.

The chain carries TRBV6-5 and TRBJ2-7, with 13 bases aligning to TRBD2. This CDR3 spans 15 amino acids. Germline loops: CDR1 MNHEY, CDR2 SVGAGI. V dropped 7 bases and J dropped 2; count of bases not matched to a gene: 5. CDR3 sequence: CASIRGTSGTYEQYF. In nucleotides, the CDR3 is TGTGCCAGCATTAGGGGGACTAGCGGGACCTACGAGCAGTACTTC.

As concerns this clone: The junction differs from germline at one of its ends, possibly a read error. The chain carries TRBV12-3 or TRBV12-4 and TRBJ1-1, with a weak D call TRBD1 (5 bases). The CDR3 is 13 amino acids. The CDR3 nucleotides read TGTGCCAGCAGTTGGTCGGACAACACTGAGGCTTTCTTT. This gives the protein CASSWSDNTEAFF.

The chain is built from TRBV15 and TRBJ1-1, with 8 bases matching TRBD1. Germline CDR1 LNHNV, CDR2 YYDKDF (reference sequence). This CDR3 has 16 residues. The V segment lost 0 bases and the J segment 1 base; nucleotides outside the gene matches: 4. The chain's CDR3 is CATSRDLGTGNTEAFF. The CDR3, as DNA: TGTGCCACCAGCAGAGATCTGGGGACAGGGAACACTGAAGCTTTCTTT.

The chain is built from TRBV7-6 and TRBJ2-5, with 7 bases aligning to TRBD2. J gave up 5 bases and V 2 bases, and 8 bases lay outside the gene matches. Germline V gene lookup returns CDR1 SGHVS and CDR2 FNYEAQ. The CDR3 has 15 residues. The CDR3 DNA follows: TGTGCCAGCAGCTTACCCCCGGCCGGGGGGGAGACCCAGTACTTC. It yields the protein CASSLPPAGGETQYF.

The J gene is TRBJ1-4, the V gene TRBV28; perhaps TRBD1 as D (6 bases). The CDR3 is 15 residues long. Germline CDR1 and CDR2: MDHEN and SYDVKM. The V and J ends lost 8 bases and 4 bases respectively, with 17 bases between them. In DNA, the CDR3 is TGTGCCAGCCAGGACCAGGGGTTGGGTAATGAAAAACTGTTTTTT. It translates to CASQDQGLGNEKLFF.

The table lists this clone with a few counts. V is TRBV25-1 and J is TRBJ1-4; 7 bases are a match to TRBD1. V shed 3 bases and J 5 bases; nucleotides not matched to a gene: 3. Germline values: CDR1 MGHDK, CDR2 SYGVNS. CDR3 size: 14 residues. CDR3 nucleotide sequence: TGTGCCAGCAGTGATTCAGGGGGGAATGAAAAACTGTTTTTT. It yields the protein CASSDSGGNEKLFF.

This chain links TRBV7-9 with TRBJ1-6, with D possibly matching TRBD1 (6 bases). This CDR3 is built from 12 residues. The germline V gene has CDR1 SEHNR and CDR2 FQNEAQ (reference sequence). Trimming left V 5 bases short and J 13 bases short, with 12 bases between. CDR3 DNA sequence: TGTGCCAGCAGCCCCGGACAGTCCCCCCTCCACTTT. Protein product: CASSPGQSPLHF.

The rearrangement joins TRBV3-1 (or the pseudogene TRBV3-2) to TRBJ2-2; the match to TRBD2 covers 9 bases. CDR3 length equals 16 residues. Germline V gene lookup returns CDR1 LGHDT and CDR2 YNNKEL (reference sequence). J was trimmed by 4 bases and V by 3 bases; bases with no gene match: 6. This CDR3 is CASSHIAGVTTGELFF. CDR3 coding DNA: TGTGCCAGCAGCCATATAGCGGGAGTTACCACCGGGGAGCTGTTTTTT.

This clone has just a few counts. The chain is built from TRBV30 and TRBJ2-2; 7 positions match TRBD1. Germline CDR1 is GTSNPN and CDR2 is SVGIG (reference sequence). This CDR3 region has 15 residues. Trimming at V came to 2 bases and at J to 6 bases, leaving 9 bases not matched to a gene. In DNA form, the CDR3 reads TGTGCCTGGAGTCCCCGCAGGGGGAAGGCCGGGGAGCTGTTTTTT. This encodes CAWSPRRGKAGELFF.

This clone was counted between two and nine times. The CDR3 spells CASSYSKAGGGYTF. The DNA of the CDR3 is TGTGCCAGCAGTTACTCGAAGGCAGGGGGCGGCTACACCTTC. The chain employs TRBV6-5 and TRBJ1-2; TRBD1 matches at 8 bases. CDR1 and CDR2 from the germline V gene are MNHEY and SVGAGI. With V trimmed by 0 bases and J by 8 bases, 5 bases remained unmatched. The CDR3 runs to 14 residues.

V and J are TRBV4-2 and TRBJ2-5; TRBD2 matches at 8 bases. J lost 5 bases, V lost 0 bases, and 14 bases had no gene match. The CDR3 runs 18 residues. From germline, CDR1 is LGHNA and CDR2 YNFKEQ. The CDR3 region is CASSQDLSGSGWTETQYF. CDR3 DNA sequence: TGTGCCAGCAGCCAAGACCTAAGCGGGAGTGGTTGGACGGAGACCCAGTACTTC.

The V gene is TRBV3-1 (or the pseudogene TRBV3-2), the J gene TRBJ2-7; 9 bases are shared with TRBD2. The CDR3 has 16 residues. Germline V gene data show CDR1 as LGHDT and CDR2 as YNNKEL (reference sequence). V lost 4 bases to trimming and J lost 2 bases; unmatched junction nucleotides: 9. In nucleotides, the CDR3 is TGTGCCAGCAGCCTCCCTAGGGCTAGCGGGGCCTACGAGCAGTACTTC. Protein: CASSLPRASGAYEQYF.

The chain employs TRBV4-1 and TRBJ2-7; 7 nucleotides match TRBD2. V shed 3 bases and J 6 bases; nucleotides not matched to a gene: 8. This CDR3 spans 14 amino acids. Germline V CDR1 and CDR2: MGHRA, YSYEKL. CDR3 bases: TGCGCCAGCAGCCAGGGGGGGAGGGCCTCCGAGCAGTACTTC. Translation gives CASSQGGRASEQYF.

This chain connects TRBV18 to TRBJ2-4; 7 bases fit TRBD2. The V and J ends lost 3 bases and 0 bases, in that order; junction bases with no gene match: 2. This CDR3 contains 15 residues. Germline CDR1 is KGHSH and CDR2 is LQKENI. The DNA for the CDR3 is TGTGCCAGCTCACCCCTAGCGGAAGCCAAAAACATTCAGTACTTC. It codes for CASSPLAEAKNIQYF.

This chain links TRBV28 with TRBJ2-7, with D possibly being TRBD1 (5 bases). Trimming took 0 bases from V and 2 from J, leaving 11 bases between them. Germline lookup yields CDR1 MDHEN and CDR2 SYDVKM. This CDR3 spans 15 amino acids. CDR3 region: CASSLWGRETYEQYF. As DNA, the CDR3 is TGTGCCAGCAGTTTATGGGGCAGGGAAACCTACGAGCAGTACTTC.

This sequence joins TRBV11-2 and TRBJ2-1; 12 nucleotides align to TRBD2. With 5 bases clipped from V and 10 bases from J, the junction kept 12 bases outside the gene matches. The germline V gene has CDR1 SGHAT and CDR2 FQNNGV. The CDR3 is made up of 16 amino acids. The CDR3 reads CASSPPRLAGVWEQFF. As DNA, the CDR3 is TGTGCCAGCAGCCCGCCCCGACTAGCGGGAGTCTGGGAGCAGTTCTTC.

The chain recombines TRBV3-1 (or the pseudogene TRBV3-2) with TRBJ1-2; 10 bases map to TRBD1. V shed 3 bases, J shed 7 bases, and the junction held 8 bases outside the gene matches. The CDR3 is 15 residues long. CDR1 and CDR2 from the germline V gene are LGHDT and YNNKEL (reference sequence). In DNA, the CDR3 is TGTGCCAGCAGCCAGAGAGGGACAGGGGAGACTGGCTACACCTTC. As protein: CASSQRGTGETGYTF.

The CDR3 is CASSVNGQGAGKLFF. The CDR3 DNA reads as TGTGCCAGCAGCGTAAATGGACAGGGGGCCGGAAAACTGTTTTTT. This chain uses TRBV3-1 (or the pseudogene TRBV3-2) with TRBJ1-4; TRBD1 aligns across 11 bases. The CDR3 has 15 residues. From germline, CDR1 is LGHDT and CDR2 YNNKEL (reference sequence). V shed 5 bases and J 10 bases; nucleotides not matched to a gene: 9.

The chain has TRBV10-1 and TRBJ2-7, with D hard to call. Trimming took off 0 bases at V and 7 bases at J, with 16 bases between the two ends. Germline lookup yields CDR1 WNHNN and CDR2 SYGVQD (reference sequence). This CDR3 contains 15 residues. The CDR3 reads CASSESRSPRGEQYF. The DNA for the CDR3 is TGCGCCAGCAGTGAGTCGAGGTCACCGCGTGGTGAGCAGTACTTC.

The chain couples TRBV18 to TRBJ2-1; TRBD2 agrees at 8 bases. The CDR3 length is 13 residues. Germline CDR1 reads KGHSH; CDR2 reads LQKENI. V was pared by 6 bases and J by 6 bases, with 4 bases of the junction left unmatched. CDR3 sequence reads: CASSQGLANEQFF. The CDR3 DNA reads TGTGCCAGCTCTCAAGGACTAGCCAATGAGCAGTTCTTC.